The TCR beta chain under discussion was sequenced for a study of cytomegalovirus exposure and HLA in healthy donors. Study-wide results and caveats: TCR beta sequences numbering more than 15,000 were associated with HLA alleles at 0.05 false discovery rate in a later analysis. Rarity held for most TCR sequences, but there were some public TCRs that occurred in many donors. A classifier reportedly called cytomegalovirus status with high sensitivity and specificity. Later analysis suggested links between common viral pathogens and several top significant clusters.

As concerns this clone: Its matching antigen is unknown.

V shed 6 bases, J shed 4 bases, and the junction held 8 bases outside the gene matches. The CDR3 has 14 residues. Looked up from germline, CDR1 is SGHRS and CDR2 is YFSETQ. PCR was performed using 60 Vbeta and 13 Jbeta primers. Clones were read by immunoSEQ multiplex PCR, and TCRdb kept only the in-frame ones, dropping some. The sample contains almost 200,000 clones, roughly 72% of which appear only once. This receptor was taken from a man aged 25 to 40 in good health and CMV-seronegative. The gene calls are TRBV5-1 and TRBJ2-5, with 8 bases lining up with TRBD1. The specimen was PBMCs. The CDR3 loop is CASTPQTGAETQYF. For the CDR3, the DNA is TGCGCCAGCACCCCTCAGACAGGGGCAGAGACCCAGTACTTC.